This note documents a single T cell receptor beta chain sequence. How the authors handled the data: How many nucleated cells were present was estimated from reference gene primer amplification. The table came from immunoSEQ multiplex PCR; TCRdb's copy has only in-frame clones and leaves some out. Clone size and the V and J calls come from that table; the DNA yielded D and trimming. The table lists around 260,000 clones, about 80% of them singletons, with approximately 4.5% in the top ten. The V gene's germline CDR1 is MDHEN and CDR2 SYDVKM. The CDR3 has 15 residues. Trimming took 4 bases from V and 0 from J; bases not matched to a gene: 3. This sample stems from a study of blood T cell repertoires in COVID-19. As for the study in general: T cells, B-cell-depleted T cells, or PBMCs provided the cDNA or gDNA that served as material.

Those who participated ranged in age from roughly 18 to 90 years and resided in about two dozen US areas. Allocation to cohorts depended on clinical history reported by the participants. The rearrangement joins TRBV28 to TRBJ1-3, with 7 bases matching TRBD1. The sequencing sample was made of PBMCs or T cells enriched from blood (not recorded which). The TCR comes from a man aged 25-45 years with acute COVID-19. The CDR3 region is CASSSRDSSGNTIYF. The CDR3 nucleotides read TGTGCCAGCAGTTCCCGGGACAGCTCTGGAAACACCATATATTTT.